Below are 3 T cell receptor beta chains sequenced from a single sample in a study of blood T cell repertoires in COVID-19. Sequencing was performed with immunoSEQ multiplex PCR; in TCRdb, only in-frame clones are kept and a portion is missing. The data hold roughly 110,000 clones, with 84% observed a single time. Sequencing input: peripheral blood. The receptor set was obtained from a woman between 40 and 50 years old with acute or convalescent COVID-19.

This chain joins TRBV10-1 and TRBJ2-5; 8 bases agree with TRBD1. CDR3 length: 15 amino acids. V lost 5 bases and J lost 0; bases outside the gene matches: 5. Per germline, CDR1 WNHNN and CDR2 SYGVQD (reference sequence). CDR3: CASSIGQGDQETQYF. CDR3 bases: TGCGCCAGCAGTATAGGACAGGGTGACCAAGAGACCCAGTACTTC.

The chain has TRBV3-1 (or the pseudogene TRBV3-2) and TRBJ1-1; 7 nucleotides line up with TRBD1. The V segment lost 4 bases and the J segment 5 bases; nucleotides outside the gene matches: 7. CDR1 is LGHDT, CDR2 YNNKEL, per germline (reference sequence). CDR3 length: 14 amino acids. CDR3: CASSPKSGQTEAFF. The CDR3 DNA follows: TGTGCCAGCAGCCCTAAATCGGGACAGACTGAAGCTTTCTTT.

The chain carries TRBV6-1 and TRBJ2-7, with unresolved D. Trimming pared 1 base from V and 9 bases from J, leaving 13 bases between. This CDR3 has 13 amino acids. The V gene's germline CDR1 is MNHNS and CDR2 SASEGT. This CDR3 reads CASSEDSRLWQYF. CDR3 bases: TGTGCCAGCAGTGAAGATTCCCGCCTATGGCAGTACTTC.